The T cell receptor (beta chain) described here comes from a study of cytomegalovirus exposure and HLA in healthy donors. Points from the study as a whole: In a later analysis, donors in an Asian-associated ancestry cluster reportedly had fewer N-insertions in productive TCRs than the cohort mean. Within an earlier analysis, most TCR beta V segments proved productive either about 90% or about 30% of the time.

This clone is a singleton in its sample. The antigen is not known. With 60 Vbeta and 13 Jbeta primers, the PCR was carried out. The repertoire was sequenced with immunoSEQ multiplex PCR; TCRdb's copy has only in-frame clones and lacks some. The table lists around 90,000 clones, less than 65% of them singletons. The CDR3 extends over 17 amino acids. Germline CDR1 and CDR2: KGHSH and LQKENI. V was pared by 5 bases and J by 5 bases, with 11 bases of the junction left unmatched. Sequencing used PBMCs. The sequence was collected from a woman aged 25 to 45 in good health and CMV-seropositive. The chain uses TRBV18 and TRBJ1-6, with TRBD1 matching 8 bases. This CDR3 reads CASSTRSRTGNNSPLHF. The CDR3 region has the DNA TGTGCCAGCTCAACACGGTCCAGGACAGGGAATAATTCACCCCTCCACTTT.